This T cell receptor beta chain was recorded in a study of T cell responses to AZD1222 COVID-19 vaccine. About the study: Second doses at about 4 or about 12 weeks were pooled.

Germline V gene sequence: CDR1 SGHRS, CDR2 YFSETQ. CDR3 length: 12 residues. Deletions cut 0 bases from V and 4 bases from J, with 4 bases between. A remark on this clone: Its antigen remains unidentified.

Method: immunoSEQ multiplex PCR; TCRdb's copy keeps in-frame clones and lacks some. The table has approximately 130,000 clones, about 90% seen once; the top ten hold more than 4.5%. Whole-study results and caveats: Baseline seropositivity characterized only six AZD1222 recipients. When two AZD1222 doses had been given, Spike-specific TCR breadth and depth rose. Possibly, clonal diversity was underestimated; donors were largely white British and included more females.

The TCR originated in an adult in good health. V and J are TRBV5-1 and TRBJ1-2, with unresolved D. The sequences come from peripheral blood, collected on day 0 of AZD1222 vaccination. In DNA form, the CDR3 reads TGCGCCAGCAGCTTGGAAGGCTATGGCTACACCTTC. Protein sequence: CASSLEGYGYTF.